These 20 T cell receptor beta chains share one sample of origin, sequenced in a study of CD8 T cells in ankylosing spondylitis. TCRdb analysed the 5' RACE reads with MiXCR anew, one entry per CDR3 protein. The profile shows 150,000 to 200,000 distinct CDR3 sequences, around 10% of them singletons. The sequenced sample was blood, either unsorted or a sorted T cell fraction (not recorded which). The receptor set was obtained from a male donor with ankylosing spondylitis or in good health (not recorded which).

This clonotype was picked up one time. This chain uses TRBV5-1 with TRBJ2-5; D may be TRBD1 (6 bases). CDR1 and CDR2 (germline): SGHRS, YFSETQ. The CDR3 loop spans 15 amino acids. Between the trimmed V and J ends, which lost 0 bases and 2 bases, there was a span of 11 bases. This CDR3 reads CASSLGPTGQETQYF. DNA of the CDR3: TGCGCCAGCAGCTTGGGGCCTACAGGGCAAGAGACCCAGTACTTC.

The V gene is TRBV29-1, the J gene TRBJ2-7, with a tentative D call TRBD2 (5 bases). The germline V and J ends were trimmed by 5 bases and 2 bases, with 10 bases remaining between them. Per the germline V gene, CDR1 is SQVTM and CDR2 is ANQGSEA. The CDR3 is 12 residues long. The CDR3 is CSVREGPYEQYF. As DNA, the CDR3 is TGCAGCGTTCGGGAAGGACCCTACGAGCAGTACTTC.

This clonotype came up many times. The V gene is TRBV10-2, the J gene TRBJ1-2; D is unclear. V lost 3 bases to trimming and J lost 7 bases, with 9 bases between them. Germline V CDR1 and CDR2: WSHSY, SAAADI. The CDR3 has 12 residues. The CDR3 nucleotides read TGCGCCAGCAGTGAAGGTACGGCTGGCTACACCTTC. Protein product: CASSEGTAGYTF.

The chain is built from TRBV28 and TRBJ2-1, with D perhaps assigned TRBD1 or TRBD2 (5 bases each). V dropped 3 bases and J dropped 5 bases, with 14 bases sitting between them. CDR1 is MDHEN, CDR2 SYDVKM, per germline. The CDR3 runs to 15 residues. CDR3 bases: TGTGCCAGCAGTTTCCCGGGGCCCTACGACAATGAGCAGTTCTTC. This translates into CASSFPGPYDNEQFF.

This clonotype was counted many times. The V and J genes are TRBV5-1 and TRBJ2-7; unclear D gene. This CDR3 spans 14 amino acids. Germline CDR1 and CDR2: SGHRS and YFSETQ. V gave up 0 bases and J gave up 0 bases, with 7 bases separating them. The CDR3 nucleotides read TGCGCCAGCAGCTTGGCGGCAGTCTCCTACGAGCAGTACTTC. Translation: CASSLAAVSYEQYF.

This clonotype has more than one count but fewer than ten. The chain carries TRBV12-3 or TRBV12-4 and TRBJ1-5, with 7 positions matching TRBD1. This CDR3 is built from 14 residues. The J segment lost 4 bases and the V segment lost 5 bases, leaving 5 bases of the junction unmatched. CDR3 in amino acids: CASSTGDGNQPQHF. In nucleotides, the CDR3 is TGTGCCAGCAGTACAGGGGACGGGAATCAGCCCCAGCATTTT.

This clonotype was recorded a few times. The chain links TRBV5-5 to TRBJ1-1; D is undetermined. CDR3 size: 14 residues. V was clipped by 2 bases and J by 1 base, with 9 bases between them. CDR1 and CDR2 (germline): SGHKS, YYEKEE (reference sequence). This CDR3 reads CASSFQSKNTEAFF. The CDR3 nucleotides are TGTGCCAGCAGCTTTCAATCTAAGAACACTGAAGCTTTCTTT. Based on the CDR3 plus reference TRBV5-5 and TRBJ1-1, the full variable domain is DAGVTQSPTHLIKTRGQQVTLRCSPISGHKSVSWYQQVLGQGPQFIFQYYEKEERGRGNFPDRFSARQFPNYSSELNVNALLLGDSALYLCASSFQSKNTEAFFGQGTRLTVV.

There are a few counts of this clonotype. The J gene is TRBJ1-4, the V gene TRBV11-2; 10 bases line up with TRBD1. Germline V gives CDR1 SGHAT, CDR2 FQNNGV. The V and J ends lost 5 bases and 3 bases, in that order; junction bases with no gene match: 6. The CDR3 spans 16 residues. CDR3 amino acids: CASSLGQGVANEKLFF. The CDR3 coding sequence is TGTGCCAGCAGCCTCGGACAGGGGGTTGCTAATGAAAAACTGTTTTTT.

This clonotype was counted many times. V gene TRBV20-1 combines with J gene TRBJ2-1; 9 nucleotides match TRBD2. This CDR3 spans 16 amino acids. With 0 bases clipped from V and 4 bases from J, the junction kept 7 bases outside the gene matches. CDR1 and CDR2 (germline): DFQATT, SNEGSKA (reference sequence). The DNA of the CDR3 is TGCAGTGCTAGAGATTGGGCTAGCGGGATGTACAATGAGCAGTTCTTC. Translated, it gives CSARDWASGMYNEQFF.

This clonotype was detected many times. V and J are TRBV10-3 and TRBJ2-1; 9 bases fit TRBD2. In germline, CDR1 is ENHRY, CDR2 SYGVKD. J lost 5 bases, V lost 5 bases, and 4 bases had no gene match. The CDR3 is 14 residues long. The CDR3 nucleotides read TGTGCCATCAGTAGGGCGGGAGGGGACAATGAGCAGTTCTTC. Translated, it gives CAISRAGGDNEQFF.

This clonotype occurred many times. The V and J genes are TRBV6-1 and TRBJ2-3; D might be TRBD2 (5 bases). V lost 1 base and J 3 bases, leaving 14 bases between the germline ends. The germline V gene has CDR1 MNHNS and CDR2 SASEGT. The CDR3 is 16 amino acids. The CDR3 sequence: CASSEGYGIGTDTQYF. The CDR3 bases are TGTGCCAGCAGTGAAGGATACGGGATTGGGACAGATACGCAGTATTTT.

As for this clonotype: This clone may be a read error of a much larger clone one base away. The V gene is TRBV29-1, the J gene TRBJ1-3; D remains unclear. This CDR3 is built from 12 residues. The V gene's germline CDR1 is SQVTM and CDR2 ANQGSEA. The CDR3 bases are TGCAGGGGAGAAGTGGCTGGAAACACCATATATTTT. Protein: CRGEVAGNTIYF.

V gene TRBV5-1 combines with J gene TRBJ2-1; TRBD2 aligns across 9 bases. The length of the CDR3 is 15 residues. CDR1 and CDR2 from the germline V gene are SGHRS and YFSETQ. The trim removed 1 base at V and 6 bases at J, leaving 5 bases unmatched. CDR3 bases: TGCGCCAGCAGCTTGATAGCGGGAGTCCCCAATGAGCAGTTCTTC. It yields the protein CASSLIAGVPNEQFF.

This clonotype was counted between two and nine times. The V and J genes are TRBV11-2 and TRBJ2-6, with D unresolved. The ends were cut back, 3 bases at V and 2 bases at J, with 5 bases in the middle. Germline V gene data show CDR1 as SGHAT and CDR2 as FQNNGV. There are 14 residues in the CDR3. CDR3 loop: CASSFATGANVLTF. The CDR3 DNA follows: TGTGCCAGCAGCTTTGCGACTGGGGCCAACGTCCTGACTTTC.

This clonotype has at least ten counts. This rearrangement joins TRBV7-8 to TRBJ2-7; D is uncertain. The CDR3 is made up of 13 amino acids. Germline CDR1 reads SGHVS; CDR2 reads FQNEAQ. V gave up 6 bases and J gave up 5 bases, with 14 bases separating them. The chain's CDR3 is CASSLNLPDEQYF. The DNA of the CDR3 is TGTGCCAGCAGTTTAAACCTACCGGACGAGCAGTACTTC. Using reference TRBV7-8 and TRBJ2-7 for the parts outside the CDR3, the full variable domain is GAGVSQSPRYKVAKRGQDVALRCDPISGHVSLFWYQQALGQGPEFLTYFQNEAQLDKSGLPSDRFFAERPEGSVSTLKIQRTQQEDSAVYLCASSLNLPDEQYFGPGTRLTVT.

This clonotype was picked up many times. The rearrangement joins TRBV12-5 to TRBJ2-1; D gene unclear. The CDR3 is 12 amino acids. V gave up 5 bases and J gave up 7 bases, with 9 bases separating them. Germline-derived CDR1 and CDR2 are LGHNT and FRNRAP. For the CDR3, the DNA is TGTGCTAGTGGTCAAGGGCCTAATGAGCAGTTCTTC. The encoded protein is CASGQGPNEQFF.

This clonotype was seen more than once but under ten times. CDR3 sequence: CSALLQALAGRWAKNIQYF. Here the CDR3 DNA reads TGCAGCGCCCTACTTCAAGCACTAGCGGGACGTTGGGCCAAAAACATTCAGTACTTC. The J gene is TRBJ2-4, the V gene TRBV29-1; 10 positions match TRBD2. Losses at the gene ends were 7 bases for V and 1 base for J; bases not matched to a gene: 19. The germline V gene encodes CDR1 SQVTM and CDR2 ANQGSEA. The CDR3 has 19 residues.

CDR3 nucleotides: TGTGCCAGCAGCCAAGATAACCAGGGAAGGTCCTACGAGCAGTACTTC. This translates into CASSQDNQGRSYEQYF. The chain uses TRBV4-2 and TRBJ2-7, with D possibly matching TRBD1 (5 bases). CDR1 and CDR2 (germline): LGHNA, YNFKEQ. The CDR3 has 16 amino acids. V lost 0 bases to trimming and J lost 1 base, with 13 bases between them.

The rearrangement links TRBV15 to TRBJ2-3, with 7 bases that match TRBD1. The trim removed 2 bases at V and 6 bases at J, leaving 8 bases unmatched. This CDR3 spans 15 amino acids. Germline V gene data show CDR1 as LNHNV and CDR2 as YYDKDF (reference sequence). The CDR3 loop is CATSRTGAPSDTQYF. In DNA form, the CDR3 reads TGTGCCACCAGCAGAACAGGGGCGCCTTCCGATACGCAGTATTTT.

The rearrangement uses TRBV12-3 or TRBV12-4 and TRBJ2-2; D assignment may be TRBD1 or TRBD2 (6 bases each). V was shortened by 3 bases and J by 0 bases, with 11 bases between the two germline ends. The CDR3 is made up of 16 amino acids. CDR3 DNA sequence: TGTGCCAGCAGTTTCGGAGGGGGGACGAACACCGGGGAGCTGTTTTTT. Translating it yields CASSFGGGTNTGELFF.